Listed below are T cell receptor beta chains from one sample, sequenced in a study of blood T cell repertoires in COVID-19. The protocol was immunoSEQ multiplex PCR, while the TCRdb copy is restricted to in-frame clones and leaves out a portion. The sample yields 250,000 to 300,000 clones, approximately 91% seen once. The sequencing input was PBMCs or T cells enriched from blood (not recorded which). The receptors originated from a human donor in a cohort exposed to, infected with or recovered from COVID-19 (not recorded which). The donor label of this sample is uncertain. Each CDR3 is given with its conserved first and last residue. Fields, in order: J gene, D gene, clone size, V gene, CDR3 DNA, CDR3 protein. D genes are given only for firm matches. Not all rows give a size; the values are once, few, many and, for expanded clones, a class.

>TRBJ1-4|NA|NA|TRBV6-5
TGTGCCAGCAGTTACTCCAGCGGGTATAATGAAAAACTGTTTTTT
CASSYSSGYNEKLFF
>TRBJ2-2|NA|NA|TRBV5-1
TGCGCCAGCAGTAGCCAGGGGAACACCGGGGAGCTGTTTTTT
CASSSQGNTGELFF
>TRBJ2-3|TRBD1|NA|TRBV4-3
TGCGCCAGCAGCCAAGAGGCACAGGGGGGCACAGATACGCAGTATTTT
CASSQEAQGGTDTQYF
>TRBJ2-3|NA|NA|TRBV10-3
TGTGCCATCAGTGCGGGGGGCACAGATACGCAGTATTTT
CAISAGGTDTQYF
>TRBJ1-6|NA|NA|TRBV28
TGTGCCAGCAGTTTATCCTCGGGGAATTCACCCCTCCACTTT
CASSLSSGNSPLHF
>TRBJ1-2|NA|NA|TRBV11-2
TGTGCCAGCAGCCCAGAGGGTCCCGGCTACACCTTC
CASSPEGPGYTF
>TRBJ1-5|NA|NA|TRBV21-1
TGTGCCAGCAGCTCTATCCACTTCTGGGCTTTGACTAGCAATCAGCCCCAGCATTTT
CASSSIHFWALTSNQPQHF
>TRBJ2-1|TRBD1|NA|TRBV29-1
TGCAGCGTTGAGGACAGGGTCGATGAGCAGTTCTTC
CSVEDRVDEQFF
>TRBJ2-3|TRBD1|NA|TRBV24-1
TGTGCCACCAGTGACCCGGGTGGCACAGGGGGCCCGACGGTCGCAGATACGCAGTATTTT
CATSDPGGTGGPTVADTQYF
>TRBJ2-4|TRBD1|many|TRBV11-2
TGTGCCAGCAGCAATATGGGACAGGAAAAAAACATTCAGTACTTC
CASSNMGQEKNIQYF